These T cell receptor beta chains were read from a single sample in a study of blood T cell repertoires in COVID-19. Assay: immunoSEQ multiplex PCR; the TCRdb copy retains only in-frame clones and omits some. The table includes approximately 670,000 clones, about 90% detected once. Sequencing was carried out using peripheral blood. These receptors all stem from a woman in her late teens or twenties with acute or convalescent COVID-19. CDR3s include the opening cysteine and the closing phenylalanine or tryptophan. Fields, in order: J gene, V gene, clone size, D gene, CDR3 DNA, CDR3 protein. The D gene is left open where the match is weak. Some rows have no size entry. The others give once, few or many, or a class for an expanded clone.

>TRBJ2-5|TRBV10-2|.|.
TGCGCCAGCAGTGAGTACGGGGGAGAGACCCAGTACTTC
CASSEYGGETQYF
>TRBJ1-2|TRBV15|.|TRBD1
TGTGCCACCAGCAGAGCCGGGACAGCCATCTTCGGTGGCTACACCTTC
CATSRAGTAIFGGYTF
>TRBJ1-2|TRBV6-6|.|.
TGTGCCAGCAGTTCCTCCACAGGGTTTACGGAGGGCTACACCTTC
CASSSSTGFTEGYTF
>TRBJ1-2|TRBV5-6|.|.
TGTGCCAGCAGCTTCCCCCAGGGAACGGATGGCTACACCTTC
CASSFPQGTDGYTF
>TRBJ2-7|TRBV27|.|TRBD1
TGTGCCAGCAGTTTATCACGGGACAGGGACTACGAGCAGTACTTC
CASSLSRDRDYEQYF
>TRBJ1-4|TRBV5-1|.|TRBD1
TGCGCCAGCAGCTTGGAGGACAGGTCTAATGAAAAACTGTTTTTT
CASSLEDRSNEKLFF
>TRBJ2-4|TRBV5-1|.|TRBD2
TGCGCCAGCAGCTTAGCGGGGGAAAAAAACATTCAGTACTTC
CASSLAGEKNIQYF
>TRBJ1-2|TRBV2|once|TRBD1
TGTGCCAGCAGTGAAGCCCTGACAGGGACGAGCTATGGCTACACCTTC
CASSEALTGTSYGYTF
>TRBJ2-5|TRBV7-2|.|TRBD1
TGTGCCAGCAGCTTTCCGGGACAGGGAGGAGAGACCCAGTACTTC
CASSFPGQGGETQYF
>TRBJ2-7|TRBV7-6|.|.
TGTGCCAGCAGCTTAGAGGGTTCGGGGGGCTTTTCCTACGAGCAGTACTTC
CASSLEGSGGFSYEQYF
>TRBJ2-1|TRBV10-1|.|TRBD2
TGCGCCAGCACATGGCGCCGGGGGGGCTCCTACAATGAGCAGTTCTTC
CASTWRRGGSYNEQFF
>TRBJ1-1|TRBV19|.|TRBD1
TGTGCCAGTAGTCCCTGGGACAGGGGGTTCACTGAAGCTTTCTTT
CASSPWDRGFTEAFF
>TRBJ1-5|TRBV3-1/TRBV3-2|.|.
TGTGCCAGCAGCTCTCCGACAGATAGCAATCAGCCCCAGCATTTT
CASSSPTDSNQPQHF
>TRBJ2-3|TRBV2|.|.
TGTGCCAGCAGTCAGGGTGGGACTGGCACAGATACGCAGTATTTT
CASSQGGTGTDTQYF
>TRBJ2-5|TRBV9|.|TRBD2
TGTGCCAGCAGCGTACTGAGCGGGGATGACTTC
CASSVLSGDDF
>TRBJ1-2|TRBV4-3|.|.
TGCGCCAGCAGCCAAGATCCGAGGGGAGGGGGGTATGGCTACACCTTC
CASSQDPRGGGYGYTF
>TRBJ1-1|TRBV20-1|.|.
TGCAGTGCCCCGGGGGACACTGAAGCTTTCTTT
CSAPGDTEAFF
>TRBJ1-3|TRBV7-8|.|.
TGTGCCAGCAGCTTATGGGACACTTTCTCCTCTGGAAACACCATATATTTT
CASSLWDTFSSGNTIYF
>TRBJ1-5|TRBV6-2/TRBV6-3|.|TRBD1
TGTGCCAGCAGTTATCTAGCTGGAGGGGGCGGAGGACAGCCCCAGCATTTT
CASSYLAGGGGGQPQHF
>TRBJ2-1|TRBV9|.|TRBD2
TGTGCCAGCAGCGTAGCCCTAGCTAGCGGGGGGTGGGGCAATGAGCAGTTCTTC
CASSVALASGGWGNEQFF
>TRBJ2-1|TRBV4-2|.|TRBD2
TGTGCCAGCAGCCCCCTGGGGGGGGGATACAATGAGCAGTTCTTC
CASSPLGGGYNEQFF
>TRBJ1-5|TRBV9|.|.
TGTGCCAGCAGCGTCGACCCGACAAATCAGCCCCAGCATTTT
CASSVDPTNQPQHF
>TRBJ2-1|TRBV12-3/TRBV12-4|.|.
TGTGCCAGCAGTCACGGGTGGGATGAGCAGTTCTTC
CASSHGWDEQFF
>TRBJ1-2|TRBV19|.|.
TGTGCCAGTAGTCGCCAGGGGACTAACTATGGCTACACCTTC
CASSRQGTNYGYTF
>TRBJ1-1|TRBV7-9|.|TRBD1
TGTGCCAGCAGCCCTAAACAGACAGGGAGCACTGAAGCTTTCTTT
CASSPKQTGSTEAFF
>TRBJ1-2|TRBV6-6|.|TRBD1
TGTGCCAGCAAGGGGGCCGGAGGGACAGAGGGCTACACCTTC
CASKGAGGTEGYTF
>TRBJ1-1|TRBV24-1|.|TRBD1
TGTGCCACCAGTGTCCCAGGGGGCGAAGCTTTCTTT
CATSVPGGEAFF
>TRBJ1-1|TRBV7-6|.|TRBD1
TGTGCCAGCAGCCGAACAACGGGACAGCTGAACACTGAAGCTTTCTTT
CASSRTTGQLNTEAFF
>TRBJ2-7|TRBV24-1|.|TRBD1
TGTGCCACCAGTGATTCCACGGGACAGGGCCGCTACGAGCAGTACTTC
CATSDSTGQGRYEQYF
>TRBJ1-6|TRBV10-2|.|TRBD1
TGCGCCAGCAGGAGAGGGACAGAGAATTCACCCCTCCACTTT
CASRRGTENSPLHF
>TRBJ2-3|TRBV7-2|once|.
TGTGCCAGCAGCTGGGGGCAGGGCAGGAGCACAGATACGCAGTATTTT
CASSWGQGRSTDTQYF
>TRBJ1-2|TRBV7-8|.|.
TGTGCCAGCAGCCGGGGGGAGGGCCTGGACTATGGCTACACCTTC
CASSRGEGLDYGYTF
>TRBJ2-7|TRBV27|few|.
TGTGCCAGCAGTTTTTATGCGAGCGCGTCCTACGAGCAGTACTTC
CASSFYASASYEQYF